This TCR beta chain emerged from a study of shared clonotypes between healthy human individuals. Naivety among CD8 cells was defined by CD45RO negativity and positive CCR7 selection, thereby excluding terminally differentiated effector memory CD45RA+ cells. A note on this clone: The antigen remains undetermined.

The CDR3 covers 16 residues. Germline V lookup: CDR1 SGDLS, CDR2 YYNGEE. V lost 0 bases and J 5 bases, leaving 16 bases between the germline ends. The study, taken as a whole, reports: Limited genetic and exposure-history diversity came from having few donors. It was the non-shared clonotypes that had lower generation probabilities than clonotypes shared by all four donors.

Clones were sequenced by immunoSEQ multiplex PCR, and TCRdb holds only the in-frame ones, with some missing. The data contain about 2 million clones, about 94% of them seen just once; the ten biggest clones take up 0.85% to 1.2%. V is TRBV9 and J is TRBJ2-3; D is possibly TRBD2 (5 bases). Sequenced input: naive CD8+ T cells sorted from blood. The sequence was obtained from a man between 18 and 29 years old in good health. CDR3 sequence reads: CASSVGFGLGVDTQYF. The DNA of the CDR3 is TGTGCCAGCAGCGTAGGATTCGGTCTGGGAGTAGATACGCAGTATTTT.